The 18 T cell receptor beta chains given below trace back to one sample, sequenced in a study of shared clonotypes between healthy human individuals (dated by TCRdb to 2020 to 2021). CD8 naive samples were CD45RO-negative cells positively selected for CCR7, giving a CD45RA+CCR7+ population that excluded TemRA cells. Receptors were amplified or captured by the immunoSEQ multiplex PCR assay. The table was pulled from immuneACCESS by TCRdb, which kept in-frame rearrangements only. Such tables lose some clones; where checked, under half of the loss comes from unresolved V genes, and the rest has no known cause. This sample gives around 2,000,000 clones in total; about 94% of them show up just once. The ten largest account for about 1.1% of the sample. Material for sequencing was naive CD8+ T cells sorted from blood. What this sample's cell subset or site label stands for: CD45RA+CCR7+. The receptors derive from a young man in good health.

This clone was counted a single time. The chain joins TRBV10-1 to TRBJ2-1, with 14 bases that match TRBD2. In germline, CDR1 is WNHNN, CDR2 SYGVQD (reference sequence). Trimming cost V 3 bases and J 4 bases; bases outside gene matches: 11. The CDR3 runs to 19 residues. The CDR3 nucleotides read TGCGCCAGCAGTGAAGGGATGGGGACTAGCGGGGGCGGATACAATGAGCAGTTCTTC. Its protein product is CASSEGMGTSGGGYNEQFF.

This chain uses TRBV29-1 with TRBJ1-1; D possibly corresponds to TRBD1 (6 bases). Germline CDR1 and CDR2: SQVTM and ANQGSEA. The length of the CDR3 is 13 residues. Between the trimmed V and J ends, which lost 7 bases and 3 bases, there was a span of 15 bases. The CDR3 protein is CSGVSGVDTEAFF. The CDR3 DNA reads TGCAGCGGTGTCTCAGGGGTGGACACTGAAGCTTTCTTT. The full variable domain, in which reference TRBV29-1 and TRBJ1-1 provide the parts outside the CDR3, is SAVISQKPSRDICQRGTSLTIQCQVDSQVTMMFWYRQQPGQSLTLIATANQGSEATYESGFVIDKFPISRPNLTFSTLTVSNMSPEDSSIYLCSGVSGVDTEAFFGQGTRLTVV.

On this clone itself: In the same sample, other DNA sequences code for this CDR3. This chain links TRBV6-5 with TRBJ2-7; the D is unclear. V lost 0 bases and J lost 1, with 7 bases in between. The CDR3 is made up of 14 amino acids. Germline CDR1 reads MNHEY; CDR2 reads SVGAGI. The CDR3 reads CASSYSSGSYEQYF. The CDR3 DNA is TGTGCCAGCAGTTACTCGTCCGGATCCTACGAGCAGTACTTC.

V is TRBV10-1 and J is TRBJ2-3, with D hard to call. V dropped 3 bases and J dropped 4 bases, with 8 bases sitting between them. The CDR3 loop spans 13 amino acids. The V gene's germline CDR1 is WNHNN and CDR2 SYGVQD (reference sequence). CDR3 coding DNA: TGCGCCAGCAGTGACGATTGGTCAGATACGCAGTATTTT. This encodes CASSDDWSDTQYF.

This clone was found once. The V call is TRBV28, the J call TRBJ1-5; TRBD1 is a possible D gene (6 bases). The length of the CDR3 is 13 residues. V lost 7 bases and J lost 7, with 14 bases in between. Per germline, CDR1 MDHEN and CDR2 SYDVKM. The CDR3 protein is CASTQGFGQPQHF. DNA of the CDR3: TGTGCCAGCACCCAGGGGTTTGGGCAGCCCCAGCATTTT. Full variable domain (missing parts from reference TRBV28 and TRBJ1-5): DVKVTQSSRYLVKRTGEKVFLECVQDMDHENMFWYRQDPGLGLRLIYFSYDVKMKEKGDIPEGYSVSREKKERFSLILESASTNQTSMYLCASTQGFGQPQHFGDGTRLSIL.

The chain joins TRBV15 to TRBJ1-1; 7 nucleotides match TRBD1. The germline V gene has CDR1 LNHNV and CDR2 YYDKDF (reference sequence). V shed 0 bases and J 3 bases; nucleotides not matched to a gene: 1. This CDR3 contains 14 residues. The CDR3, as DNA: TGTGCCACCAGCAGAGAAAGGGGGCACACTGAAGCTTTCTTT. Translating it yields CATSRERGHTEAFF.

The chain employs TRBV7-9 and TRBJ1-1; TRBD1 might be the D (5 bases). Germline assignment: CDR1 SEHNR and CDR2 FQNEAQ (reference sequence). The CDR3 has 12 residues. V gave up 5 bases and J gave up 8 bases, with 12 bases separating them. The CDR3 sequence is CASSPGAQEAFF. In DNA form, the CDR3 reads TGTGCCAGCAGCCCCGGGGCTCAGGAAGCTTTCTTT.

The rearrangement links TRBV4-3 to TRBJ2-5; D perhaps matches TRBD2 (6 bases). Germline V lookup: CDR1 LGHNA, CDR2 YSLEER. The CDR3 contains 15 residues. The ends were cut back, 0 bases at V and 4 bases at J, with 12 bases in the middle. CDR3 region: CASSQDVGEAETQYF. In DNA form, the CDR3 reads TGCGCCAGCAGCCAAGATGTCGGGGAGGCAGAGACCCAGTACTTC.

The J gene is TRBJ1-3, the V gene TRBV10-3; D possibly corresponds to TRBD1 (6 bases). The germline V gene has CDR1 ENHRY and CDR2 SYGVKD. The ends were cut back, 6 bases at V and 1 base at J, with 16 bases in the middle. The CDR3 is 16 amino acids. The CDR3 coding sequence is TGTGCCATCAGCGGTTCGCGAACAGGGTCTGGAAACACCATATATTTT. This gives the protein CAISGSRTGSGNTIYF.

This chain connects TRBV29-1 to TRBJ2-3; D gene ambiguous. Looked up from germline, CDR1 is SQVTM and CDR2 is ANQGSEA. Trimming stripped 4 bases from V and 0 bases from J, with 20 bases between. The CDR3 consists of 17 residues. The CDR3 spells CSVVGLLHQTSTDTQYF. The CDR3 DNA is TGCAGCGTTGTAGGCCTATTACACCAGACTAGCACAGATACGCAGTATTTT.

V usage is TRBV6-6 and J usage is TRBJ2-7; TRBD1 aligns across 8 bases. Germline V lookup: CDR1 MNHNY, CDR2 SVGAGI (reference sequence). The CDR3 contains 14 residues. V gave up 4 bases and J gave up 5 bases; unmatched junction bases: 7. CDR3 amino acids: CASSSSQGAHEQYF. In nucleotides, the CDR3 is TGTGCCAGCAGTTCCTCCCAGGGGGCCCACGAGCAGTACTTC.

About this clone itself: The same CDR3 is also encoded by other DNA sequences in this sample. V is TRBV27 and J is TRBJ2-1, with 13 bases lining up with TRBD2. The CDR3 totals 15 residues. The ends lost 5 bases at V and 7 bases at J; junction bases unmatched: 5. The germline V gene has CDR1 MNHEY and CDR2 SMNVEV (reference sequence). CDR3 in amino acids: CASSPGTSGNNEQFF. The CDR3 nucleotides read TGTGCCAGCAGTCCCGGGACTAGCGGGAATAATGAGCAGTTCTTC.

About this clone: Distinct nucleotide sequences in the sample also encode this CDR3. This rearrangement joins TRBV7-2 to TRBJ2-1; D is ambiguous. Germline V gene sequence: CDR1 SGHTA, CDR2 FQGNSA. Trimming pared 1 base from V and 4 bases from J, leaving 5 bases between. This CDR3 is built from 13 residues. CDR3 loop: CASSLDGYNEQFF. CDR3 DNA sequence: TGTGCCAGCAGCTTAGATGGGTACAATGAGCAGTTCTTC. The complete variable domain, with remaining parts taken from reference TRBV7-2 and TRBJ2-1, reads GAGVSQSPSNKVTEKGKDVELRCDPISGHTALYWYRQSLGQGLEFLIYFQGNSAPDKSGLPSDRFSAERTGGSVSTLTIQRTQQEDSAVYLCASSLDGYNEQFFGPGTRLTVL.

This clone has just one count. The gene calls are TRBV19 and TRBJ1-5; 7 bases agree with TRBD1. This CDR3 comprises 17 residues. Germline V lookup: CDR1 LNHDA, CDR2 SQIVND (reference sequence). The ends lost 0 bases at V and 3 bases at J; junction bases unmatched: 8. The CDR3 protein is CASSIETRTGLNQPQHF. Here the CDR3 DNA reads TGTGCCAGTAGTATAGAAACAAGGACAGGCCTCAATCAGCCCCAGCATTTT.

V usage is TRBV27 and J usage is TRBJ1-6, with a tentative D call TRBD1 (5 bases). The ends were cut back, 3 bases at V and 14 bases at J, with 17 bases in the middle. This CDR3 contains 14 residues. Germline values: CDR1 MNHEY, CDR2 SMNVEV (reference sequence). The CDR3 here is CASSLGQEAPSLHF. The CDR3 bases are TGTGCCAGCAGTTTGGGGCAGGAGGCTCCCTCCCTCCACTTT.

This chain uses TRBV5-1 with TRBJ2-7, with 7 nucleotides matching TRBD1. Germline V gene sequence: CDR1 SGHRS, CDR2 YFSETQ. The length of the CDR3 is 14 residues. V dropped 2 bases and J dropped 3; count of bases not matched to a gene: 5. The CDR3 bases are TGCGCCAGCAGCTTACAGACAGGGAGCTACGAGCAGTACTTC. The encoded protein is CASSLQTGSYEQYF.

V is TRBV7-9 and J is TRBJ2-7, with 10 bases matching TRBD2. The CDR3 has 15 amino acids. The germline gives CDR1 SEHNR, CDR2 FQNEAQ (reference sequence). V lost 5 bases, J lost 3 bases, and 7 bases stayed unmatched. CDR3 coding DNA: TGTGCCAGCAGCACCACCGGGACTAGCGACTACGAGCAGTACTTC. Protein: CASSTTGTSDYEQYF.

This clone has only a few counts. Other DNA sequences of this sample code for an identical CDR3. The V and J genes are TRBV9 and TRBJ2-7; 7 bases agree with TRBD1. Unmatched junction bases numbered 2, after V lost 2 bases and J lost 0 bases. The CDR3 has 14 amino acids. Germline CDR1 reads SGDLS; CDR2 reads YYNGEE. The CDR3 spells CASSVGTDSYEQYF. CDR3 nucleotide sequence: TGTGCCAGCAGCGTCGGGACAGACTCCTACGAGCAGTACTTC.